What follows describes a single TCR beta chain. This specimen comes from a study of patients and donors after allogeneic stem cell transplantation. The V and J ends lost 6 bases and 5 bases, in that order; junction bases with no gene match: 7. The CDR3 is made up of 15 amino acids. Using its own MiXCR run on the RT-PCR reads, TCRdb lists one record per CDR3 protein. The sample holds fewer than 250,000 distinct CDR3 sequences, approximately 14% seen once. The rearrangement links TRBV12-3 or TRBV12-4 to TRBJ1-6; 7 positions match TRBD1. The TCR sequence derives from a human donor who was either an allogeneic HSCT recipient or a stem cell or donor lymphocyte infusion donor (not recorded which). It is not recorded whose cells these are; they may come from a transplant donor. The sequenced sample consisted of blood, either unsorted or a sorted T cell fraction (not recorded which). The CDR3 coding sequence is TGTGCCAGCAGACGACAGGGAAGTAATAATTCACCCCTCCACTTT. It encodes CASRRQGSNNSPLHF.